The T cell receptor (beta chain) under discussion was sequenced for a study of cytotoxic CD8 clonotypes in ibrutinib-treated CLL. Study observations and caveats: Ibrutinib response saw clonality rise, and progression saw it return toward baseline. Public clonotypes were rare and shrank or held steady on treatment.

As to this clone: What it recognizes is unknown.

Clones were read by immunoSEQ multiplex PCR, and TCRdb kept only the in-frame ones, dropping some. This table has roughly 330,000 clones, over 55% appearing once. Germline loops: CDR1 SGHKS, CDR2 YYEKEE (reference sequence). This CDR3 contains 12 residues. V lost 4 bases and J lost 4, with 9 bases in between. The gene calls are TRBV5-5 and TRBJ2-7; D ambiguous. This clonotype was obtained from a human donor with chronic lymphocytic leukemia. The sequenced sample was PBMCs, obtained after 36 months of ibrutinib treatment. The CDR3 sequence: CASSQRGYEQYF. As DNA, the CDR3 is TGTGCCAGCAGCCAGCGTGGATACGAGCAGTACTTC.